The present TCR beta chain was sequenced within a study of T cell changes during pregnancy in multiple sclerosis. Data came from immunoSEQ multiplex PCR; TCRdb stores just in-frame clones and leaves some out. Here the sample spans around 56,000 clones, around nine tenths being singletons. Germline CDR1 is SNHLY and CDR2 is FYNNEI. Trimming took 6 bases from V and 7 from J, leaving 10 bases between them. There are 11 residues in the CDR3. The chain couples TRBV2 to TRBJ2-7, with a weak D call TRBD1 (6 bases). This specimen consisted of CD4+ T cells from peripheral blood mononuclear cells, obtained in the third trimester of pregnancy. The origin of this receptor is a female donor with multiple sclerosis, enrolled in a pregnancy study. CDR3 nucleotides: TGTGCCAGCAGACCGGACAGAGAGCAGTACTTC. Its translation is CASRPDREQYF.